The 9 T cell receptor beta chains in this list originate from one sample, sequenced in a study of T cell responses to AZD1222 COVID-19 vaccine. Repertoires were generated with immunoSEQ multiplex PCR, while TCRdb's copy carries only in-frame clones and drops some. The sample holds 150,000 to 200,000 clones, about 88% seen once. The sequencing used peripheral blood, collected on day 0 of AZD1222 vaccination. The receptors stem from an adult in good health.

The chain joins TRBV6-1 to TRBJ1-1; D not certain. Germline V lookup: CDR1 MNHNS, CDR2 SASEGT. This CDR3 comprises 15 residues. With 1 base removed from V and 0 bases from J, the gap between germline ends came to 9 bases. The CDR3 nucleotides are TGTGCCAGCAGTGAAGGGAGCAACTTGAACACTGAAGCTTTCTTT. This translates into CASSEGSNLNTEAFF.

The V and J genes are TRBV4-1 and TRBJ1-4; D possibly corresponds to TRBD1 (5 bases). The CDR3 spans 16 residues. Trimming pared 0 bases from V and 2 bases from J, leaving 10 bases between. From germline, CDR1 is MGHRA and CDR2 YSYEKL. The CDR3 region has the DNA TGCGCCAGCAGCCAAGAACCGGACACCACTAATGAAAAACTGTTTTTT. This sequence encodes CASSQEPDTTNEKLFF.

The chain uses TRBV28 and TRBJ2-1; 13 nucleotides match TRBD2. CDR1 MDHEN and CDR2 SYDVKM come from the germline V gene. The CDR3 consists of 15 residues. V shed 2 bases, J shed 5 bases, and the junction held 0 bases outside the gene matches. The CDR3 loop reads CASSLGTSGNNEQFF. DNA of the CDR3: TGTGCCAGCAGTTTAGGGACTAGCGGGAACAATGAGCAGTTCTTC.

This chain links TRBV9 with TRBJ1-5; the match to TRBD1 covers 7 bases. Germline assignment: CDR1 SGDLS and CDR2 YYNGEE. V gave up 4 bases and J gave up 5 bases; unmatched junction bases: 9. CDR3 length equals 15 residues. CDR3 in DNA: TGTGCCAGCAGCTTGGGGACAGCCCTTTATCAGCCCCAGCATTTT. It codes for CASSLGTALYQPQHF.

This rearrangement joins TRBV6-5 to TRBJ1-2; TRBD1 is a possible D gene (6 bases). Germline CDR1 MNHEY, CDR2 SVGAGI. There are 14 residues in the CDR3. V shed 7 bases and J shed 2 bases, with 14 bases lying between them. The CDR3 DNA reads TGTGCCAGCAAGGGGGACGGGGCGAACTATGGCTACACCTTC. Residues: CASKGDGANYGYTF.

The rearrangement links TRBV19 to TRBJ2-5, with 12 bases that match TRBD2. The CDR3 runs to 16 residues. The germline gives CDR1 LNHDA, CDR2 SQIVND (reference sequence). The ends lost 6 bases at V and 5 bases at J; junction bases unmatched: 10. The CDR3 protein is CASSVTSGSLGETQYF. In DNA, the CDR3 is TGTGCCAGTAGCGTGACTAGCGGGAGTTTGGGGGAGACCCAGTACTTC.

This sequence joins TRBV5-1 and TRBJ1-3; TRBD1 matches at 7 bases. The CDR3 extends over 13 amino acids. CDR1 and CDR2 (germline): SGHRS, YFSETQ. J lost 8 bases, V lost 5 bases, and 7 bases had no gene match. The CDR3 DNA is TGCGCCAGCAGTGAGGGGGCCGGGGACACCATATATTTT. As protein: CASSEGAGDTIYF.

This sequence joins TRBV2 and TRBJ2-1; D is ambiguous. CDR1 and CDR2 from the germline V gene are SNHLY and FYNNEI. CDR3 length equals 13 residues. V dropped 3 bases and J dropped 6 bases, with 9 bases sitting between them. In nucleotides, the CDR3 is TGTGCCAGCAGTGAGGGGATTTTCAATGAGCAGTTCTTC. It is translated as CASSEGIFNEQFF.

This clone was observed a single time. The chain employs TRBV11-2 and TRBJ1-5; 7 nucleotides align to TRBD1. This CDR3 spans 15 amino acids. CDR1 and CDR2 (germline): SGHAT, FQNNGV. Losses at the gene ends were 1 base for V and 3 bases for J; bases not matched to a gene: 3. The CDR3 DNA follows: TGTGCCAGCAGCTTAGGGACAGGAAACAATCAGCCCCAGCATTTT. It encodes CASSLGTGNNQPQHF.